Sequencing of this T cell receptor (beta chain) was carried out in a study of T cell responses to AZD1222 COVID-19 vaccine. Study outcomes and limitations: Among those given AZD1222, only 6 or 7 were seropositive at baseline. Clonal diversity may have been underestimated in mostly white British donors.

Sequencing was performed with immunoSEQ multiplex PCR; in TCRdb, only in-frame clones are kept and a portion is missing. The sample includes about 100,000 clones, about 86% seen only once; the top ten take about 1.5%. The CDR3 has 17 residues. Trimming took off 4 bases at V and 0 bases at J, with 16 bases between the two ends. Germline V CDR1 and CDR2: LGHNA, YNFKEQ. Notes on this clone: Its antigen is unidentified.

The chain is built from TRBV4-2 and TRBJ2-1; D may be TRBD1 (5 bases). Sequencing used peripheral blood, obtained on day 0 of AZD1222 vaccination. The sequence was collected from an adult in good health. For the CDR3, the DNA is TGTGCCAGCAGCCCGGCTCAGGGAAGCCGCTCCTACAATGAGCAGTTCTTC. This sequence encodes CASSPAQGSRSYNEQFF.